This T cell receptor beta chain was sequenced for a study of T cell repertoires in aging, cancer and after chemotherapy. Broader study findings: The repertoire data cannot show anything about immunological memory following chemotherapy.

The template was genomic DNA from peripheral blood, not RNA. Multiplex touch-down PCR with TRB-A/B primers amplified rearranged V-D-J TRB sequences. TCRdb processed the multiplex PCR reads anew with MiXCR; each CDR3 protein has one entry. The table has under 4,500 distinct CDR3 sequences, about 28% seen once; the top ten hold 5.9%. Sample share makes this clonotype medium-sized. Its antigen is currently unknown. CDR1 is LNHDA and CDR2 is SQIVND in the germline V gene (reference sequence). The CDR3 loop spans 17 amino acids. V lost 7 bases, J lost 2 bases, and 18 bases lay in between. The chain has TRBV19 and TRBJ2-6; D perhaps matches TRBD1 (6 bases). Material: blood. This sequence originates from a human donor in good health. CDR3: CASTPWTASPGANVLTF. CDR3 sequence (DNA): TGTGCCAGTACTCCTTGGACAGCTAGTCCTGGGGCCAACGTCCTGACTTTC.